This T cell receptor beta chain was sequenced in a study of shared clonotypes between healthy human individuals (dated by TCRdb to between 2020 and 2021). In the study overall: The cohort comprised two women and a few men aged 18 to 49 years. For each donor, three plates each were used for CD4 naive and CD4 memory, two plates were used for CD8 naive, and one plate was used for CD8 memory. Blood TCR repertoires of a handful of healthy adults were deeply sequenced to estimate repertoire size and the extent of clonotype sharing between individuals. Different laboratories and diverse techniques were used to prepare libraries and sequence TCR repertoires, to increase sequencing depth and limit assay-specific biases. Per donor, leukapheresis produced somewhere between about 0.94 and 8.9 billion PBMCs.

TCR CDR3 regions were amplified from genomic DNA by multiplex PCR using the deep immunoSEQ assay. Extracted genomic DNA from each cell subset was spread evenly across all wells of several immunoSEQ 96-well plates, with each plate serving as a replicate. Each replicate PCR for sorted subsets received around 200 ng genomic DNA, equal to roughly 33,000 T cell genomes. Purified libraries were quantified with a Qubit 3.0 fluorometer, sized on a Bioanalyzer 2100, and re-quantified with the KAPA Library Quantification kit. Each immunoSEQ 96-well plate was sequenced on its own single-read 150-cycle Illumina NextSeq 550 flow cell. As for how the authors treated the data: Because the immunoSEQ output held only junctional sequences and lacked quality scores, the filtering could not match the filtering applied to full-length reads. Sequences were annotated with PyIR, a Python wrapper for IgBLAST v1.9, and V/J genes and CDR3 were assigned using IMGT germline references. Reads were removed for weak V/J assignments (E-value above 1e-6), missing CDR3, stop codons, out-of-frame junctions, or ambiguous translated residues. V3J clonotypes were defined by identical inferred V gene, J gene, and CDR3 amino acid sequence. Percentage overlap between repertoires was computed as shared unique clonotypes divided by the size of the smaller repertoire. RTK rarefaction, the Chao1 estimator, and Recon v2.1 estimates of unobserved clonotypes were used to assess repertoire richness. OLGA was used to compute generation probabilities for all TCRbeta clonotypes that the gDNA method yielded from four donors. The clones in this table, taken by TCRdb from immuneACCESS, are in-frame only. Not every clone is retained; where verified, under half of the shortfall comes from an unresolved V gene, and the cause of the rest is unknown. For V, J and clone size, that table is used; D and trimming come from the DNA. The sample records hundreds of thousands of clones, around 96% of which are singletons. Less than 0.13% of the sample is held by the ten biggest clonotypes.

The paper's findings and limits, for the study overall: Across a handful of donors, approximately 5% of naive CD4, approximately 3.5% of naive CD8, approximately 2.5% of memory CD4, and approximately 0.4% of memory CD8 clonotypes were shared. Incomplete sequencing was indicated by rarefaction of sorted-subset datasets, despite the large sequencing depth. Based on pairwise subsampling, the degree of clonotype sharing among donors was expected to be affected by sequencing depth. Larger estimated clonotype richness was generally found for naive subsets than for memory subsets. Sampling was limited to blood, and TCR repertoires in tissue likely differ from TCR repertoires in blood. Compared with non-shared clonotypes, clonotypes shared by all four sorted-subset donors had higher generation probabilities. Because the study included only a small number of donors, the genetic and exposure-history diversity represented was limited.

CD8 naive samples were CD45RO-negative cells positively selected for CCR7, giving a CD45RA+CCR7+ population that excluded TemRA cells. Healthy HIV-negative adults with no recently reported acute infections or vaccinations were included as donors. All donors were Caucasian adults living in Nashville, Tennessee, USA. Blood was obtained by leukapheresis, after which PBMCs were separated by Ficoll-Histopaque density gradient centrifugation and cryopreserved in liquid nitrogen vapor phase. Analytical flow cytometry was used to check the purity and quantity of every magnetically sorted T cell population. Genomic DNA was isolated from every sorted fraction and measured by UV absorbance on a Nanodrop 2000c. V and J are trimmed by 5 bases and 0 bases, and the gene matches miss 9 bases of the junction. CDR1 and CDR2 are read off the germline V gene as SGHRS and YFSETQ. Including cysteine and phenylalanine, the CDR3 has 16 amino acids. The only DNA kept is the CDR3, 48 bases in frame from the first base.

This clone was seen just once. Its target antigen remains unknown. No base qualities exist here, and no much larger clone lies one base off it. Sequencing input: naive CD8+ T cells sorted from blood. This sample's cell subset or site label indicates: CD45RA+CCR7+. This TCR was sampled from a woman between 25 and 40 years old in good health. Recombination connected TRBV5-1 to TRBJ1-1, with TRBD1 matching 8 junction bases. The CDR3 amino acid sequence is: CASSQGQDLMNTEAFF. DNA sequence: TGCGCCAGCAGTCAGGGACAGGACCTTATGAACACTGAAGCTTTCTTT.